This TCR beta chain originates from a study of T cells in Graves' hyperthyroidism and ophthalmopathy. Concerning this clonotype itself: What it binds is not known.

General observations from the study: Ophthalmopathy was identified by the model a median around 6.3 months ahead of onset.

The CDR3 has 15 residues. The J segment lost 0 bases and the V segment lost 6 bases, leaving 5 bases of the junction unmatched. Looked up from germline, CDR1 is ENHRY and CDR2 is SYGVKD. Template material for amplifying TCR beta CDR3 regions consisted of RNA transcripts. During a first-round RT-PCR of the TCR CDR3, the HTBI primer set was used. TCRdb re-called the multiplex PCR reads with MiXCR, one entry per CDR3 protein. The sample includes 550,000 to 850,000 distinct CDR3 sequences, about 19% seen only once; the top ten take over 15%. The TCR was taken from a woman aged 45-60 years with Graves' hyperthyroidism that later progressed to Graves' ophthalmopathy. Sequences were obtained from blood. The V and J genes are TRBV10-3 and TRBJ2-1; TRBD2 matches at 7 bases. The CDR3 sequence is CAIRSTGGSYNEQFF. In DNA, the CDR3 is TGTGCCATCAGATCAACGGGGGGCTCCTACAATGAGCAGTTCTTC.